These 8 T cell receptor beta chains were all obtained from the same sample, sequenced in a study of shared clonotypes between healthy human individuals. The protocol was immunoSEQ multiplex PCR, while the TCRdb copy is restricted to in-frame clones and leaves out a portion. The sample contains approximately 2.5 million clones, around 94% of which appear only once. The material sequenced was naive CD4+ T cells sorted from blood. Subset specified: CD45RA+ positively selected. The receptors shown here come from a man aged 18 to 29 in good health.

For the CDR3, the DNA is TGTGCCAGCAGTTCCCACGACAGCTCGAACACCGGGGAGCTGTTTTTT. This translates into CASSSHDSSNTGELFF. V gene TRBV6-5 combines with J gene TRBJ2-2, with a possible D match to TRBD1 (5 bases). The V end lost 4 bases, the J end lost 0 bases, and 12 bases lay between the germline ends. Germline assignment: CDR1 MNHEY and CDR2 SVGAGI. This CDR3 has 16 residues.

The J gene is TRBJ1-1, the V gene TRBV7-8; TRBD1 agrees at 8 bases. This CDR3 region has 13 residues. Per the germline V gene, CDR1 is SGHVS and CDR2 is FQNEAQ. The junction had 10 bases not matched to a gene; V was cut back by 5 bases and J by 11 bases. CDR3 nucleotides: TGTGCCAGCAGCCCGCGGACAGGGTCAGTTGCTTTCTTT. Amino acid sequence: CASSPRTGSVAFF.

The genes are TRBV2 and TRBJ2-3; 13 bases map to TRBD2. Germline CDR1 and CDR2: SNHLY and FYNNEI. V dropped 6 bases and J dropped 0; count of bases not matched to a gene: 6. CDR3 length: 17 amino acids. The CDR3 sequence is CASRRTSGSSSTDTQYF. The DNA of the CDR3 is TGTGCCAGCAGGAGGACTAGCGGGAGCTCTAGCACAGATACGCAGTATTTT.

The chain couples TRBV7-2 to TRBJ1-1, with D tentatively TRBD1 (6 bases). In germline, CDR1 is SGHTA, CDR2 FQGNSA. There are 16 residues in the CDR3. The V gene lost 1 base and the J gene lost 1 base, with 13 bases spanning the gap. The CDR3 sequence is CASSLVGGPKNTEAFF. The CDR3 nucleotides read TGTGCCAGCAGCTTAGTCGGGGGGCCAAAGAACACTGAAGCTTTCTTT.

With respect to this clone: The same CDR3 also results from other DNA sequences found in this sample. The V and J genes are TRBV29-1 and TRBJ1-2, with 9 bases lining up with TRBD1. Germline loops: CDR1 SQVTM, CDR2 ANQGSEA. The CDR3 is 12 amino acids. V dropped 3 bases and J dropped 4; count of bases not matched to a gene: 0. As DNA, the CDR3 is TGCAGCGTTGAGGGACAGGGCTATGGCTACACCTTC. It is translated as CSVEGQGYGYTF.

J is TRBJ1-5 and V is TRBV28, with D possibly matching TRBD1 (5 bases). Germline V lookup: CDR1 MDHEN, CDR2 SYDVKM. CDR3 length equals 13 residues. The V end was cut by 11 bases, the J end by 7 bases, with 18 bases between. The CDR3 nucleotides read TGTGCCCATGGGCAGACAGTCGGGCAGCCCCAGCATTTT. This translates into CAHGQTVGQPQHF.

V gene TRBV30 combines with J gene TRBJ2-7, with TRBD1 identical over 9 bases. The CDR3 loop spans 19 amino acids. V trimming: 6 bases; J trimming: 2 bases; junction bases outside the gene matches: 23. Germline values: CDR1 GTSNPN, CDR2 SVGIG (reference sequence). The CDR3 is CACRPGLTGGVLDAYEQYF. DNA of the CDR3: TGTGCCTGCCGCCCGGGCCTCACAGGGGGCGTGCTGGATGCCTACGAGCAGTACTTC.

CDR3 region: CASSLVAGKYGYTF. CDR3 DNA sequence: TGCGCCAGCAGCCTCGTAGCAGGGAAGTATGGCTACACCTTC. The rearrangement links TRBV5-1 to TRBJ1-2, with a weak D call TRBD1 (5 bases). Germline V CDR1 and CDR2: SGHRS, YFSETQ. Trimming cost V 4 bases and J 5 bases, with 15 bases left between them. This CDR3 comprises 14 residues.